Each of the 11 T cell receptor beta chains below was sequenced from the same sample in a study of T cell responses to AZD1222 COVID-19 vaccine. Repertoires were generated with immunoSEQ multiplex PCR, while TCRdb's copy carries only in-frame clones and drops some. The table has 120,000 or so clones, 92% seen once. The source material was peripheral blood, sampled on day 0 of AZD1222 vaccination. Receptors originate from an adult in good health.

The sample holds a few counts of this clone. The gene calls are TRBV9 and TRBJ1-5; tentatively, D is TRBD1 (5 bases). Germline values: CDR1 SGDLS, CDR2 YYNGEE. The CDR3 has 15 amino acids. Deletions cut 3 bases from V and 2 bases from J, with 12 bases between. The CDR3 bases are TGTGCCAGCAGCGATGGGGACGACGGCAATCAGCCCCAGCATTTT. It yields the protein CASSDGDDGNQPQHF. Looking up the rest from reference TRBV9 and TRBJ1-5 gives the full variable domain: DSGVTQTPKHLITATGQRVTLRCSPRSGDLSVYWYQQSLDQGLQFLIQYYNGEERAKGNILERFSAQQFPDLHSELNLSSLELGDSALYFCASSDGDDGNQPQHFGDGTRLSIL.

The chain combines TRBV9 with TRBJ2-2, with D perhaps TRBD1 (6 bases). Germline CDR1 reads SGDLS; CDR2 reads YYNGEE. The length of the CDR3 is 18 residues. The germline V and J ends were trimmed by 3 bases and 0 bases, with 18 bases remaining between them. DNA of the CDR3: TGTGCCAGCAGCGGGAGCGGACAGCAGCCTTCGAACACCGGGGAGCTGTTTTTT. This codes for CASSGSGQQPSNTGELFF.

This chain joins TRBV9 and TRBJ2-2; D not certain. The CDR3 totals 15 residues. V lost 0 bases and J 2 bases, leaving 8 bases between the germline ends. Germline V gene data show CDR1 as SGDLS and CDR2 as YYNGEE. This CDR3 is CASSVEADNTGELFF. CDR3 DNA sequence: TGTGCCAGCAGCGTAGAGGCCGATAACACCGGGGAGCTGTTTTTT.

The V gene is TRBV7-9, the J gene TRBJ2-5; 7 nucleotides line up with TRBD1. The germline V gene has CDR1 SEHNR and CDR2 FQNEAQ (reference sequence). This CDR3 is built from 18 residues. V was clipped by 5 bases and J by 2 bases; unmatched bases: 17. The CDR3 DNA sequence: TGTGCCAGCAGCCTAAAGAGTAGGGGACAGCAAGCTCAAGAGACCCAGTACTTC. Residues: CASSLKSRGQQAQETQYF.

In its sample, this clone was seen once. The rearrangement joins TRBV5-8 to TRBJ1-3, with D perhaps matching TRBD1 (6 bases). Trimming cost V 4 bases and J 3 bases, with 11 bases left between them. The germline V gene encodes CDR1 SGHTS and CDR2 YDEGEE. This CDR3 is 14 amino acids long. This CDR3 is CASSPGVGGNTIYF. Written as DNA, the CDR3 is TGTGCCAGCAGCCCAGGGGTTGGTGGAAACACCATATATTTT.

This chain joins TRBV28 and TRBJ1-1; D remains unclear. V lost 7 bases and J 3 bases, leaving 12 bases between the germline ends. This CDR3 spans 13 amino acids. Per germline, CDR1 MDHEN and CDR2 SYDVKM. The CDR3 loop reads CASTPADYTEAFF. As DNA, the CDR3 is TGTGCCAGCACACCCGCGGACTACACTGAAGCTTTCTTT.

This rearrangement joins TRBV6-5 to TRBJ2-1, with D perhaps TRBD1 (6 bases). The CDR3 consists of 15 residues. Trimming removed 0 bases at V and 6 bases at J, with 12 bases between. CDR1 is MNHEY, CDR2 SVGAGI, per germline. The CDR3 DNA is TGTGCCAGCAGTTACTCGGGGGCGAGCCGCAATGAGCAGTTCTTC. Amino acid sequence: CASSYSGASRNEQFF.

V usage is TRBV6-5 and J usage is TRBJ2-1; D gene unclear. Trimming took 0 bases from V and 10 from J, leaving 10 bases between them. CDR3 size: 13 residues. Germline values: CDR1 MNHEY, CDR2 SVGAGI. CDR3 coding DNA: TGTGCCAGCAGTTACTCTTACGGTAGGGAGCAGTTCTTC. Translation gives CASSYSYGREQFF.

This clone was observed once. The rearrangement links TRBV5-8 to TRBJ1-3, with D tentatively TRBD1 (6 bases). This CDR3 is built from 19 residues. V lost 5 bases, J lost 2 bases, and 26 bases lay in between. CDR1 is SGHTS, CDR2 YDEGEE, per germline. The CDR3 spells CASSLPRQARAMPGNTIYF. As DNA, the CDR3 is TGTGCCAGCAGTTTACCACGACAGGCAAGGGCGATGCCTGGAAACACCATATATTTT.

The chain employs TRBV11-2 and TRBJ2-3; D is uncertain. Per germline, CDR1 SGHAT and CDR2 FQNNGV. V gave up 4 bases and J gave up 2 bases, with 7 bases separating them. This CDR3 contains 13 residues. CDR3 nucleotides: TGTGCCAGCAGCTCTGGCCACACAGATACGCAGTATTTT. This gives the protein CASSSGHTDTQYF.

This rearrangement joins TRBV7-2 to TRBJ2-6; D not certain. Germline CDR1 is SGHTA and CDR2 is FQGNSA. V dropped 1 base and J dropped 2 bases, with 3 bases sitting between them. The length of the CDR3 is 14 residues. The chain's CDR3 is CASSLEPGANVLTF. For the CDR3, the DNA is TGTGCCAGCAGCTTAGAGCCTGGGGCCAACGTCCTGACTTTC.